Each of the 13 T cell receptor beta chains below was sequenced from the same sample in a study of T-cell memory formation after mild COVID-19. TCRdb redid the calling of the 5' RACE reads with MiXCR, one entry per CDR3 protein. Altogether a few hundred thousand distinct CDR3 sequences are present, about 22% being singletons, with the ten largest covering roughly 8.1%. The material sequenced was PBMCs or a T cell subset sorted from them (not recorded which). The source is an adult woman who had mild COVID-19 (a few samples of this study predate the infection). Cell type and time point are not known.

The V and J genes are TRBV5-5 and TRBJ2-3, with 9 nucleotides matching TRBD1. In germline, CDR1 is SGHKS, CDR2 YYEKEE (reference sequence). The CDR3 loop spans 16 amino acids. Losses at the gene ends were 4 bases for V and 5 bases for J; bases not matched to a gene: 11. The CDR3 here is CASSTGRDRALDTQYF. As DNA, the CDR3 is TGTGCCAGCAGCACGGGCCGGGACAGGGCTTTAGATACGCAGTATTTT.

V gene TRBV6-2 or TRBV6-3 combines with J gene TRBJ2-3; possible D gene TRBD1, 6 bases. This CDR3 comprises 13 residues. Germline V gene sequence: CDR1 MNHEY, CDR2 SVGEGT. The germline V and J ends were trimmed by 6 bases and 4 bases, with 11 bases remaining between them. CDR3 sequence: CASRPQGSDTQYF. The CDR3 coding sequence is TGTGCCAGCAGACCACAGGGATCAGATACGCAGTATTTT.

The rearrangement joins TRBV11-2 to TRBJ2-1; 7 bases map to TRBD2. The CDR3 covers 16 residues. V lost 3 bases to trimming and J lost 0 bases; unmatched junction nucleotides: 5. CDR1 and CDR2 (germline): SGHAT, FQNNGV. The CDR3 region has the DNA TGTGCCAGCAGCTTTCGGGGAGGGAGCTCCTACAATGAGCAGTTCTTC. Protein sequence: CASSFRGGSSYNEQFF.

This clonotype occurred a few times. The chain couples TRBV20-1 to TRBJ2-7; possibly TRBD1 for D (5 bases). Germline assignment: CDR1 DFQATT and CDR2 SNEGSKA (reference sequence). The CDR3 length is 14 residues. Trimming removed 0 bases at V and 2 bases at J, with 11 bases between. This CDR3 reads CSARDQGVPYEQYF. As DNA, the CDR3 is TGCAGTGCTAGAGATCAAGGGGTTCCCTACGAGCAGTACTTC.

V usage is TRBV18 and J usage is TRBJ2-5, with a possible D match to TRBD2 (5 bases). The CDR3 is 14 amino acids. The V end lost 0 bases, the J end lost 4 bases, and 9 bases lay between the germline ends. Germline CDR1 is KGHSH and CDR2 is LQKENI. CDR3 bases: TGTGCCAGCTCACCACCTAACGGGGTAGAGACCCAGTACTTC. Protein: CASSPPNGVETQYF.

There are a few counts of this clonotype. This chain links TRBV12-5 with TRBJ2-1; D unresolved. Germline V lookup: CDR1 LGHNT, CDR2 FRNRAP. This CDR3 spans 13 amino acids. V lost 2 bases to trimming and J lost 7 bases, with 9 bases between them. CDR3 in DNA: TGTGCTAGTGGTTTGTCGTGGGGAAATGAGCAGTTCTTC. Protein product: CASGLSWGNEQFF.

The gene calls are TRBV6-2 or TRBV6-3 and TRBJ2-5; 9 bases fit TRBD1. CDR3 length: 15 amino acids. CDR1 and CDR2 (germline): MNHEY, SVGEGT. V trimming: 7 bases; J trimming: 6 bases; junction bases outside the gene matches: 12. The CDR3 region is CASKRAGQGVKTQYF. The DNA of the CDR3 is TGTGCCAGCAAGCGAGCGGGACAGGGTGTGAAGACCCAGTACTTC.

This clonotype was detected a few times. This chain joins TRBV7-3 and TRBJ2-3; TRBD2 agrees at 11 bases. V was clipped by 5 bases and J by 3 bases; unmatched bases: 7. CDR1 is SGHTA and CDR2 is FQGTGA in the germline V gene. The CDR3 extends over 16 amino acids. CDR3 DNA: TGTGCCAGCAGCCCCGGTAGCGGGGGGGATACAGATACGCAGTATTTT. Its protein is CASSPGSGGDTDTQYF. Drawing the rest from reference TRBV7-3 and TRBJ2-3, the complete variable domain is GAGVSQTPSNKVTEKGKYVELRCDPISGHTALYWYRQSLGQGPEFLIYFQGTGAADDSGLPNDRFFAVRPEGSVSTLKIQRTERGDSAVYLCASSPGSGGDTDTQYFGPGTRLTVL.

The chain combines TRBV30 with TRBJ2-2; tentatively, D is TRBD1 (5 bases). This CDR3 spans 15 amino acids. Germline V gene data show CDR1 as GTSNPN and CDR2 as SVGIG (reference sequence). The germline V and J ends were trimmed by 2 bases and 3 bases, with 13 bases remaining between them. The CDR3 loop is CAWSFRRVDTGELFF. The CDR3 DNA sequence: TGTGCCTGGAGTTTTCGCAGGGTGGACACCGGGGAGCTGTTTTTT.

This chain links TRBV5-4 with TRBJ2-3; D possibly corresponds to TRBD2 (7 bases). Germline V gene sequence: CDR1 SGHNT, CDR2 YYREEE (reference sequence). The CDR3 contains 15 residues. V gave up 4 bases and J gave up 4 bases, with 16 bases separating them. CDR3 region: CASSPGGRSADTQYF. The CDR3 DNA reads TGTGCCAGCAGCCCCGGGGGGCGGTCGGCAGATACGCAGTATTTT.

CDR3 DNA: TGTGCCAGCAGCGAAATCACAGCGAACACTGAAGCTTTCTTT. Translating it yields CASSEITANTEAFF. J is TRBJ1-1 and V is TRBV7-9; no clear D gene. The CDR3 consists of 14 residues. V dropped 5 bases and J dropped 1 base, with 11 bases sitting between them. CDR1 and CDR2 from the germline V gene are SEHNR and FQNEAQ (reference sequence).

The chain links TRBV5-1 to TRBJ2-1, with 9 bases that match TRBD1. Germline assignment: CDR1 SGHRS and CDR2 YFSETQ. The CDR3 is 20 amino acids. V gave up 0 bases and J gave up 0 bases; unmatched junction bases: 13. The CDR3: CASSLVGQGTYAGSYNEQFF. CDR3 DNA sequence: TGCGCCAGCAGCTTGGTGGGACAGGGAACTTATGCAGGCTCCTACAATGAGCAGTTCTTC.

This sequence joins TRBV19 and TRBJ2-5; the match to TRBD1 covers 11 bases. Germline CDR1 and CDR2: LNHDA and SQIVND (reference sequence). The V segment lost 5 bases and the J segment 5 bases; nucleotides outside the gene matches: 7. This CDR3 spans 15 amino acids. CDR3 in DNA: TGTGCCAGTAGTTGGACAGGGGGCAGATTGGAGACCCAGTACTTC. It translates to CASSWTGGRLETQYF.